This T cell receptor (beta chain) was sequenced for a study of T cell changes during pregnancy in multiple sclerosis. This clone has only a few counts. The CDR3 extends over 11 amino acids. The ends were cut back, 10 bases at V and 5 bases at J, with 12 bases in the middle. From germline, CDR1 is ENHRY and CDR2 SYGVKD. The assay was immunoSEQ multiplex PCR, and TCRdb's table has in-frame clones only and misses some. Of around 36,000 clones in the sample, about 92% are singletons; the top ten hold less than 1.5%. Sequenced material: peripheral blood, taken before pregnancy. The chain couples TRBV10-3 to TRBJ2-7; D unresolved. The sequence came from a female donor with multiple sclerosis, enrolled in a pregnancy study. DNA for the CDR3: TGTGCCAGCTCCGCGAGGAACGAGCAGTACTTC. As protein: CASSARNEQYF.